This paragraph covers one TCR beta chain sequence. Its cognate antigen is unknown. The sample comes from a study of memory B cells and T cells in multiple sclerosis. Whole-study results and caveats: Compartments had unequal clone-set sizes, affecting shared clonotype counts.

Generated by immunoSEQ multiplex PCR, the TCRdb table keeps only in-frame clones and is missing some. The sample shows about 32,000 clones, about 82% of them seen only once. The germline V gene has CDR1 MDHEN and CDR2 SYDVKM. V gave up 2 bases and J gave up 5 bases, with 13 bases separating them. The CDR3 totals 15 residues. CFSE-dim autoproliferating and CFSE-high non-proliferating T cells from unstimulated culture were sequenced separately. Fewer than 65 million CFSE-labeled PBMCs were cultured less than eight days unstimulated, then replicate wells were pooled. CFSE at 0.4 to 0.6 uM labeled the PBMCs, which were then cultured unstimulated.

This TCR was sampled from a human donor with multiple sclerosis. The sequenced material came from PBMCs from blood kept in culture. This chain links TRBV28 with TRBJ1-5, with a possible D match to TRBD1 (5 bases). Here the CDR3 DNA reads TGTGCCAGCAGTTTAGGGGGGTCTCGCGATCAGCCCCAGCATTTT. Amino acids: CASSLGGSRDQPQHF.